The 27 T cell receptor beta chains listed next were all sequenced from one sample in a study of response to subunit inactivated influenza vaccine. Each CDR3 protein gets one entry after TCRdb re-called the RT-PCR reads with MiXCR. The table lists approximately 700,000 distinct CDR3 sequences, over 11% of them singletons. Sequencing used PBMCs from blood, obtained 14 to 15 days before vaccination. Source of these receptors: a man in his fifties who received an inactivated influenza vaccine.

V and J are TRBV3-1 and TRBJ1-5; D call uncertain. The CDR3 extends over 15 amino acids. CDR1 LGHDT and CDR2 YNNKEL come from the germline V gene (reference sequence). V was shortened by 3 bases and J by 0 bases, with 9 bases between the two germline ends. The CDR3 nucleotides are TGTGCCAGCAGCCACTCATCGCATAGCAATCAGCCCCAGCATTTT. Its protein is CASSHSSHSNQPQHF.

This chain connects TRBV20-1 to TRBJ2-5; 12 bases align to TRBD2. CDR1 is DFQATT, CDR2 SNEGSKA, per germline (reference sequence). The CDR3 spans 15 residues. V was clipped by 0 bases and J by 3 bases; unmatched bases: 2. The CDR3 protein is CSARDPSGREETQYF. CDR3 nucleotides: TGCAGTGCTAGAGATCCTAGCGGGAGGGAAGAGACCCAGTACTTC.

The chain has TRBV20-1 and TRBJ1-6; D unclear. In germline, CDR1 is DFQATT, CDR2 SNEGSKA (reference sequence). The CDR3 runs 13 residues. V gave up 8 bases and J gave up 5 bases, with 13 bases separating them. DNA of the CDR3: TGCAGTTCGTTGAGGGCAAATAATTCACCCCTCCACTTT. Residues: CSSLRANNSPLHF.

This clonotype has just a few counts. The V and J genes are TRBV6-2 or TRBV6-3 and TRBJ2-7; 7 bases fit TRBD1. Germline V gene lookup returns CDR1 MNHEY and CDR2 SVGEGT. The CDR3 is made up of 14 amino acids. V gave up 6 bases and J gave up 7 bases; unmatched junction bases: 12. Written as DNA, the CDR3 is TGTGCCAGCAGGGCGACAGGGAAGCGAGGGGAGCAGTACTTC. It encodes CASRATGKRGEQYF.

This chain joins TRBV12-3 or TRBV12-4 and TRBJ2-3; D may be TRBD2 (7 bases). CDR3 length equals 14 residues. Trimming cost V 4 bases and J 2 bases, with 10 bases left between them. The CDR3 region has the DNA TGTGCCAGCAGTTCGGGGGGCAACACAGATACGCAGTATTTT. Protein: CASSSGGNTDTQYF.

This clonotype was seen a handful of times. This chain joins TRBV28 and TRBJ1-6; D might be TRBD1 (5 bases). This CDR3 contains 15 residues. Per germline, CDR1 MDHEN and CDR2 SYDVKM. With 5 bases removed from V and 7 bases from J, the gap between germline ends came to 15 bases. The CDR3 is CASSTGVGGNSPLHF. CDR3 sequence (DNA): TGTGCCAGCAGTACGGGTGTGGGGGGAAATTCACCCCTCCACTTT.

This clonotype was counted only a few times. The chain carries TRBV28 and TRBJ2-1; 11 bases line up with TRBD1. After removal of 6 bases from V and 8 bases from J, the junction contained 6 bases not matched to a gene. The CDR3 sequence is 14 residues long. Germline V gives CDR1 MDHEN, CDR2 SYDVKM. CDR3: CASSRRTGGDEQFF. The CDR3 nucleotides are TGTGCCAGCAGCCGACGGACAGGGGGCGATGAGCAGTTCTTC.

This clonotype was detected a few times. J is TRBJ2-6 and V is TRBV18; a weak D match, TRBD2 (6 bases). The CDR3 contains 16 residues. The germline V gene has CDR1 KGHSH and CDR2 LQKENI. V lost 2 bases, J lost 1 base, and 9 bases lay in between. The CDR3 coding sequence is TGTGCCAGCTCACCATTTGGGGGGTCTGGGGCCAACGTCCTGACTTTC. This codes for CASSPFGGSGANVLTF.

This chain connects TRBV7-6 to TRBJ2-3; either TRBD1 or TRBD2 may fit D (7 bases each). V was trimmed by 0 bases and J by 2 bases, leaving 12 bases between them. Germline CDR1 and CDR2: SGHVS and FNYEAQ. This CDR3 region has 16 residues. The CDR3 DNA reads TGTGCCAGCAGCTTAGCCAGGGGGGGTACCACAGATACGCAGTATTTT. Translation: CASSLARGGTTDTQYF.

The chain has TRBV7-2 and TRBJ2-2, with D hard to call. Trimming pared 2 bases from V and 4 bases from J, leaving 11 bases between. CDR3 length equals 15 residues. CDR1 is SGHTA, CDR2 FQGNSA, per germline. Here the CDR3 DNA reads TGTGCCAGCAGCTTAACATTGCTAGGCACCGGGGAGCTGTTTTTT. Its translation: CASSLTLLGTGELFF. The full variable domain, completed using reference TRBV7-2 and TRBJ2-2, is GAGVSQSPSNKVTEKGKDVELRCDPISGHTALYWYRQSLGQGLEFLIYFQGNSAPDKSGLPSDRFSAERTGGSVSTLTIQRTQQEDSAVYLCASSLTLLGTGELFFGEGSRLTVL.

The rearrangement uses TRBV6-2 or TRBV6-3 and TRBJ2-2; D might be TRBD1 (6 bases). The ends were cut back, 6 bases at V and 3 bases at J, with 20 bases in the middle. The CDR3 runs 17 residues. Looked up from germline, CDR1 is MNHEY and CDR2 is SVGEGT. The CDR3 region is CASSGPLAGAHTGELFF. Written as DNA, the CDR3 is TGTGCCAGCAGCGGCCCTTTGGCAGGGGCACACACCGGGGAGCTGTTTTTT.

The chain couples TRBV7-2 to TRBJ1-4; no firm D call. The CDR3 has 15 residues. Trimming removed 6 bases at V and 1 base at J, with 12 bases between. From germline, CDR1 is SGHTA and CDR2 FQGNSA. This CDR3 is CASSLMSGTNEKLFF. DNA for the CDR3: TGTGCCAGCAGTTTAATGAGTGGAACTAATGAAAAACTGTTTTTT. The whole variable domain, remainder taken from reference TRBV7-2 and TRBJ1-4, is GAGVSQSPSNKVTEKGKDVELRCDPISGHTALYWYRQSLGQGLEFLIYFQGNSAPDKSGLPSDRFSAERTGGSVSTLTIQRTQQEDSAVYLCASSLMSGTNEKLFFGSGTQLSVL.

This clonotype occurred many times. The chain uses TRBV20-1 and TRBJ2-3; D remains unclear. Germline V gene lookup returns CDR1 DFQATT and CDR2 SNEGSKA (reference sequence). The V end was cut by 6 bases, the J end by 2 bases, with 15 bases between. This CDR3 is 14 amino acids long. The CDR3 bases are TGCAGTGCCCCCGTGCGGTGGGACACAGATACGCAGTATTTT. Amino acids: CSAPVRWDTDTQYF.

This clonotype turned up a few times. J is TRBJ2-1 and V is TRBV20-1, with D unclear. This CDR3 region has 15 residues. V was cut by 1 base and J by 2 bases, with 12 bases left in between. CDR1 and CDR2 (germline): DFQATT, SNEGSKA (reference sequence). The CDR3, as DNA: TGCAGTGCTAGAGTCCAGCTGATTACCTACAATGAGCAGTTCTTC. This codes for CSARVQLITYNEQFF.

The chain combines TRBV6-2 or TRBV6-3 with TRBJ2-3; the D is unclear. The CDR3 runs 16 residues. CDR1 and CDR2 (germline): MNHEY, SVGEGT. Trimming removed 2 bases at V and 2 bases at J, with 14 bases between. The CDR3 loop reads CASSYKVSWFTDTQYF. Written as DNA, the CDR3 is TGTGCCAGCAGTTACAAGGTGTCTTGGTTCACAGATACGCAGTATTTT.

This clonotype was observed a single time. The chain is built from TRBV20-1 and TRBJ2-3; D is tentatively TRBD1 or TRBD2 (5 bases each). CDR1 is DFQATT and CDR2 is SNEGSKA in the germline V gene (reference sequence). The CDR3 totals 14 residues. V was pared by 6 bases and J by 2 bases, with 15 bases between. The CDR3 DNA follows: TGCAGTGCCAAACCGGGGCTACCCACAGATACGCAGTATTTT. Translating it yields CSAKPGLPTDTQYF.

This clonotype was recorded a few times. The CDR3 region has the DNA TGCGCCAGCAGCCAAGATCAAAGCTACAATGAGCAGTTCTTC. As protein: CASSQDQSYNEQFF. The chain is built from TRBV4-3 and TRBJ2-1; no definite D call. CDR1 is LGHNA, CDR2 YSLEER, per germline. Trimming cost V 0 bases and J 3 bases, with 6 bases left between them. This CDR3 comprises 14 residues.

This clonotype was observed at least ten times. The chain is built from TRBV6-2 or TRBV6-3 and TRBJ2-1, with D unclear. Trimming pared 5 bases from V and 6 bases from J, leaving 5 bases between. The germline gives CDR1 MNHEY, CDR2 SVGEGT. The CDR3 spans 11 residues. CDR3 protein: CASSSPNEQFF. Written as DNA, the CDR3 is TGTGCCAGCAGTAGCCCCAATGAGCAGTTCTTC.

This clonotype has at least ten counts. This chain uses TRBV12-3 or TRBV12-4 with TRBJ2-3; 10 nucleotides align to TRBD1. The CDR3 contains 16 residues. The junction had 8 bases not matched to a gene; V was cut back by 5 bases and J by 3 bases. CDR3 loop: CASSGTGEGSTDTQYF. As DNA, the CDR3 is TGTGCCAGCAGTGGGACAGGGGAAGGCTCTACAGATACGCAGTATTTT.

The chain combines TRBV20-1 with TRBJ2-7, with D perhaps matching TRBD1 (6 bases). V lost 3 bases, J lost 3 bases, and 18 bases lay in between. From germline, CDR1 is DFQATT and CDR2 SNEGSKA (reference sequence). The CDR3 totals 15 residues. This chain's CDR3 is CSASDRQESFYEQYF. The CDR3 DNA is TGCAGTGCTAGCGATCGACAGGAGTCCTTCTACGAGCAGTACTTC.

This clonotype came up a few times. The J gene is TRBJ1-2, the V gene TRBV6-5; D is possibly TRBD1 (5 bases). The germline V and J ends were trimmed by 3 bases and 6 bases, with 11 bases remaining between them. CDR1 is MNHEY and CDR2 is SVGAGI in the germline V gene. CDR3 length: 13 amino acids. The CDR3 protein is CASSYNLGDGYTF. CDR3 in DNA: TGTGCCAGCAGTTATAATTTAGGGGATGGCTACACCTTC.

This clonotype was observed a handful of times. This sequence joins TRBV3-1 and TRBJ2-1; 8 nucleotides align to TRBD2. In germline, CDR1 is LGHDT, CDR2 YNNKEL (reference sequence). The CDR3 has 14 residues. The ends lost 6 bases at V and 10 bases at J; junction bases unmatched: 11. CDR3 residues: CASRQIAGGREQFF. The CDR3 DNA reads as TGTGCCAGCAGACAAATCGCGGGGGGAAGGGAGCAGTTCTTC.

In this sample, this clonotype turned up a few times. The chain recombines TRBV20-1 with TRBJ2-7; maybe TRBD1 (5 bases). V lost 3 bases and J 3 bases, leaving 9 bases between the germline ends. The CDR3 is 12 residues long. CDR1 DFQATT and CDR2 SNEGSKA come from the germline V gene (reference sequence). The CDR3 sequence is CSARTDNYEQYF. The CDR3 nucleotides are TGCAGTGCTAGGACAGATAACTACGAGCAGTACTTC.

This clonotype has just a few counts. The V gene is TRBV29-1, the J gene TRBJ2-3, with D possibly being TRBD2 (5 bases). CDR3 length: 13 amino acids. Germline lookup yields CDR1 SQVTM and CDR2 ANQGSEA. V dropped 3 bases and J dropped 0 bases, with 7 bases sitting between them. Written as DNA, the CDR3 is TGCAGCGTTGAGGGGAGAAGCACAGATACGCAGTATTTT. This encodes CSVEGRSTDTQYF.

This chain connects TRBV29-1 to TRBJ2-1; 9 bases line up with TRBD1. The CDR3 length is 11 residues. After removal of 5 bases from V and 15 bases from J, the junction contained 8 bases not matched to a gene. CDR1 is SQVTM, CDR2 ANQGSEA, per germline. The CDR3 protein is CSVFTGTGSFF. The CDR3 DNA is TGCAGCGTTTTCACCGGGACAGGGTCGTTCTTC.

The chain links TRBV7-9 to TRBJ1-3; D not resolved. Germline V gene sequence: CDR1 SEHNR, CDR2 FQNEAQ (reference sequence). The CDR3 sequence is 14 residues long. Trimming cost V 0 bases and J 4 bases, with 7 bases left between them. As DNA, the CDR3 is TGTGCCAGCAGCTTAGCCCTGTACGGAAACACCATATATTTT. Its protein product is CASSLALYGNTIYF.

CDR3 residues: CASSPNHRGRGSTEAFF. The CDR3 nucleotides are TGTGCCAGCAGTCCGAATCACAGGGGGCGAGGTAGCACTGAAGCTTTCTTT. The chain uses TRBV27 and TRBJ1-1; 9 bases align to TRBD1. CDR3 length: 17 residues. The junction had 14 bases not matched to a gene; V was cut back by 5 bases and J by 4 bases. Germline V CDR1 and CDR2: MNHEY, SMNVEV (reference sequence).